This TCR beta chain was found in a study of Graves' ophthalmopathy and Graves' hyperthyroidism. Study outcomes and limitations: Blood also carried most expanded thyroid clonotypes exceeding 0.001 frequency.

Patients were left out if they had other autoimmune diseases, uncontrolled infections, pregnancy or lactation. Losses at the gene ends were 6 bases for V and 2 bases for J; bases not matched to a gene: 10. The CDR3 loop spans 16 amino acids. Germline V CDR1 and CDR2: MNHNS, SASEGT. The authors amplified TCR beta CDR3 regions from RNA transcripts. In the first round, RT-PCR was carried out with HTBI primers, and a multiplex PCR formed the second round. TCRdb redid the calling of the multiplex PCR reads with MiXCR, one entry per CDR3 protein. The sample includes approximately 480,000 distinct CDR3 sequences, 13% to 15% seen only once; the top ten take about 9.4%. This clonotype was recorded at least ten times. The antigen remains undetermined.

The source is a woman in her thirties with Graves' ophthalmopathy. Sequenced input: blood. The chain is built from TRBV6-1 and TRBJ2-5, with 9 positions matching TRBD1. CDR3 nucleotides: TGTGCCAGCAGAGACGCCGGGACAGGGCGACAAGAGACCCAGTACTTC. Its protein product is CASRDAGTGRQETQYF.